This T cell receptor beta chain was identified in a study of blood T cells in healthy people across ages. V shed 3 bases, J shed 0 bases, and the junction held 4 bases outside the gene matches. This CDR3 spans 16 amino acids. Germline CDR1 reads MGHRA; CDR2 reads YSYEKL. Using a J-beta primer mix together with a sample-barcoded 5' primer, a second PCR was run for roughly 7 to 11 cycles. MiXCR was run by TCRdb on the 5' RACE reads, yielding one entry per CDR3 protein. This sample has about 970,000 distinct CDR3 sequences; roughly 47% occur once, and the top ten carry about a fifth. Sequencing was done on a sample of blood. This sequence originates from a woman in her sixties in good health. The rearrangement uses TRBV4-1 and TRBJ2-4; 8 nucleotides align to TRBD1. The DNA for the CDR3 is TGCGCCAGCAGCCACCTCAGGGGGCAAGCCAAAAACATTCAGTACTTC. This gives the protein CASSHLRGQAKNIQYF.